This TCR beta chain was retrieved from a study of cytomegalovirus exposure and HLA in healthy donors. The CDR3 length is 13 residues. With 6 bases removed from V and 3 bases from J, the gap between germline ends came to 12 bases. CDR1 LNHDA and CDR2 SQIVND come from the germline V gene (reference sequence). Assay used: immunoSEQ multiplex PCR; TCRdb lists only in-frame clones, some missing. Of 180,000 or so clones listed, around nine tenths are singletons. The study's findings and limits: Reports described diagnosis of cytomegalovirus status by the classifier as highly specific and sensitive. The study flagged some 170 TCR beta chains as cytomegalovirus-associated. Across donors, most TCRs were seen rarely, yet some public ones were widespread.

With regard to this clone: What it binds is unknown.

This rearrangement joins TRBV19 to TRBJ2-7; D unclear. The sequence came from a man aged 18 to 35 in good health and CMV-seropositive. The source material was PBMCs. CDR3 loop: CASSHGLIYEQYF. The CDR3 DNA follows: TGTGCCAGTAGCCACGGTCTTATCTACGAGCAGTACTTC.